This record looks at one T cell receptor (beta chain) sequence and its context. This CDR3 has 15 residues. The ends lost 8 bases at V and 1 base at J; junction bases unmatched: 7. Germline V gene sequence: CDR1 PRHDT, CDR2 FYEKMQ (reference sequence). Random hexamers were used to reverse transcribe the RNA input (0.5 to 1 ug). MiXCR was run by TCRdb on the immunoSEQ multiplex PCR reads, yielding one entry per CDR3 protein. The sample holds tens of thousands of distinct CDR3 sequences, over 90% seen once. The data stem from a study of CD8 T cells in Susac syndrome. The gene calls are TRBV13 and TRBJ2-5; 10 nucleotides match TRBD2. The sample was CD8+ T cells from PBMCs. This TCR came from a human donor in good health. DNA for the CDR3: TGTGCCAGCGGCGCGAAGCGGGGGGGCCAAGAGACCCAGTACTTC. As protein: CASGAKRGGQETQYF.